These 10 T cell receptor beta chains originate from one sample sequenced in a study of blood T cell repertoires in COVID-19. The protocol was immunoSEQ multiplex PCR, while the TCRdb copy is restricted to in-frame clones and leaves out a portion. The table lists approximately 140,000 clones, 80% to 90% of them singletons, with about an eighth in the top ten. The sequencing input was peripheral blood. The receptor source for this set is a young man with COVID-19, enrolled during active disease.

The J gene is TRBJ2-7, the V gene TRBV27; no clear D gene. Between the trimmed V and J ends, which lost 3 bases and 4 bases, there was a span of 13 bases. The germline V gene encodes CDR1 MNHEY and CDR2 SMNVEV (reference sequence). The CDR3 has 14 residues. The CDR3 sequence is CASSFDSSRYEQYF. The CDR3 DNA reads as TGTGCCAGCAGTTTCGACTCCAGTAGATACGAGCAGTACTTC.

The V call is TRBV5-4, the J call TRBJ2-2; D uncertain. Germline CDR1 and CDR2: SGHNT and YYREEE (reference sequence). V was shortened by 0 bases and J by 7 bases, with 19 bases between the two germline ends. The CDR3 covers 17 residues. The DNA of the CDR3 is TGTGCCAGCAGCTTGGTTTCTGCAGGCTTTATATTCGGGGAGCTGTTTTTT. This sequence encodes CASSLVSAGFIFGELFF.

The genes are TRBV28 and TRBJ2-3; 9 nucleotides line up with TRBD2. This CDR3 is 18 amino acids long. Germline V CDR1 and CDR2: MDHEN, SYDVKM. The V and J ends lost 1 base and 2 bases, in that order; junction bases with no gene match: 10. The CDR3 DNA is TGTGCCAGCAGTTTATATTGGTCCGCTAGCGGGAACACAGATACGCAGTATTTT. It yields the protein CASSLYWSASGNTDTQYF.

The chain carries TRBV5-1 and TRBJ2-7; 8 bases are a match to TRBD1. This CDR3 spans 15 amino acids. J gave up 0 bases and V 4 bases, and 6 bases lay outside the gene matches. CDR1 and CDR2 from the germline V gene are SGHRS and YFSETQ. The CDR3 region has the DNA TGCGCCAGCAGCCAATGGACAGGGAGCTCCTACGAGCAGTACTTC. Translation: CASSQWTGSSYEQYF.

This chain links TRBV18 with TRBJ2-4, with TRBD2 matching 7 bases. V gave up 3 bases and J gave up 5 bases; unmatched junction bases: 7. The CDR3 has 15 amino acids. Looked up from germline, CDR1 is KGHSH and CDR2 is LQKENI. CDR3 in amino acids: CASSPLAGVENIQYF. In DNA, the CDR3 is TGTGCCAGCTCACCTTTGGCGGGAGTAGAAAACATTCAGTACTTC.

This chain links TRBV2 with TRBJ2-2; TRBD2 matches at 7 bases. Germline V CDR1 and CDR2: SNHLY, FYNNEI. V lost 3 bases, J lost 6 bases, and 7 bases stayed unmatched. The CDR3 is made up of 15 amino acids. CDR3 nucleotide sequence: TGTGCCAGCAGTGATTTGCGGGAGCGGGCCGGGGAGCTGTTTTTT. Protein: CASSDLRERAGELFF.

The chain links TRBV28 to TRBJ2-5; D is unresolved. The CDR3 is made up of 11 amino acids. The V end was cut by 5 bases, the J end by 3 bases, with 4 bases between. Germline values: CDR1 MDHEN, CDR2 SYDVKM. CDR3 bases: TGTGCCAGCAGTCTCGAAGAGACCCAGTACTTC. It codes for CASSLEETQYF.

The chain employs TRBV19 and TRBJ1-2; D remains ambiguous. The CDR3 has 13 residues. The germline V gene has CDR1 LNHDA and CDR2 SQIVND (reference sequence). The V end lost 3 bases, the J end lost 6 bases, and 11 bases lay between the germline ends. This CDR3 reads CASSIRNSNGYTF. The CDR3 DNA sequence: TGTGCCAGTAGTATCAGGAACTCTAATGGCTACACCTTC.

The chain combines TRBV5-4 with TRBJ2-1; D ambiguous. V lost 2 bases, J lost 8 bases, and 8 bases lay in between. CDR1 and CDR2 (germline): SGHNT, YYREEE (reference sequence). The CDR3 has 12 amino acids. CDR3 sequence: CASSFLGDEQFF. In DNA form, the CDR3 reads TGTGCCAGCAGCTTTCTAGGCGATGAGCAGTTCTTC.

This chain uses TRBV27 with TRBJ1-1; possibly TRBD1 for D (5 bases). Per germline, CDR1 MNHEY and CDR2 SMNVEV (reference sequence). Deletions cut 8 bases from V and 3 bases from J, with 13 bases between. The CDR3 extends over 13 amino acids. CDR3 DNA: TGTGCCAGCCGAGGAGGGGCAGACACTGAAGCTTTCTTT. Protein: CASRGGADTEAFF.